Below, 27 T cell receptor beta chains from the same sample are listed, as sequenced in a study of blood T cell repertoires in COVID-19. Data came from immunoSEQ multiplex PCR; TCRdb stores just in-frame clones and leaves some out. The profile covers 200,000 to 300,000 clones, with 84% appearing a single time and 1.5% to 1.9% taken by the ten largest. The sequenced sample was peripheral blood. These receptors were obtained from a woman between 35 and 50 years old who had recovered from COVID-19.

The rearrangement joins TRBV29-1 to TRBJ1-2; 9 bases fit TRBD1. Germline-derived CDR1 and CDR2 are SQVTM and ANQGSEA. After removal of 6 bases from V and 1 base from J, the junction contained 3 bases not matched to a gene. The CDR3 is 13 residues long. The CDR3 spells CSVGTGNNYGYTF. CDR3 sequence (DNA): TGCAGCGTGGGGACAGGGAATAACTATGGCTACACCTTC.

The V call is TRBV5-1, the J call TRBJ2-7, with TRBD2 matching 10 bases. This CDR3 is 16 amino acids long. Trimming removed 4 bases from V and 3 bases from J; junction bases left unmatched: 10. The V gene's germline CDR1 is SGHRS and CDR2 YFSETQ. As DNA, the CDR3 is TGCGCCAGCAGCCCGGAGCTAGCGGGGGTCTTCTACGAGCAGTACTTC. This gives the protein CASSPELAGVFYEQYF.

This chain connects TRBV15 to TRBJ2-7; D is unclear. CDR1 LNHNV and CDR2 YYDKDF come from the germline V gene (reference sequence). V dropped 1 base and J dropped 0 bases, with 10 bases sitting between them. The CDR3 covers 15 residues. As DNA, the CDR3 is TGTGCCACCAGCAGAGGTGGAGCAAGCTCCTACGAGCAGTACTTC. Translating gives CATSRGGASSYEQYF.

J is TRBJ2-1 and V is TRBV5-5, with 7 bases lining up with TRBD1. The CDR3 consists of 14 residues. Germline V gene lookup returns CDR1 SGHKS and CDR2 YYEKEE (reference sequence). J lost 6 bases, V lost 6 bases, and 9 bases had no gene match. CDR3 in amino acids: CASNQQGFTNEQFF. The CDR3 DNA sequence: TGTGCCAGCAACCAACAGGGGTTTACCAATGAGCAGTTCTTC.

The rearrangement joins TRBV4-2 to TRBJ2-7; 7 bases match TRBD1. V trimming: 3 bases; J trimming: 7 bases; junction bases outside the gene matches: 12. The CDR3 consists of 15 residues. Per germline, CDR1 LGHNA and CDR2 YNFKEQ. In DNA form, the CDR3 reads TGTGCCAGCAGCCAGGACGGGACAGAGTATGGGGAGCAGTACTTC. Its protein is CASSQDGTEYGEQYF.

The chain uses TRBV3-1 (or the pseudogene TRBV3-2) and TRBJ1-6; D gene ambiguous. The length of the CDR3 is 18 residues. Germline V gives CDR1 LGHDT, CDR2 YNNKEL (reference sequence). V dropped 4 bases and J dropped 0 bases, with 16 bases sitting between them. The CDR3: CASSLTPIGSSYNSPLHF. CDR3 nucleotide sequence: TGTGCCAGCAGCCTTACCCCCATCGGGAGCTCCTATAATTCACCCCTCCACTTT.

The CDR3 spells CATSDPGDTSYGYTF. The CDR3 DNA sequence: TGTGCCACCAGTGATCCAGGGGATACTTCCTATGGCTACACCTTC. The V gene is TRBV24-1, the J gene TRBJ1-2, with D possibly TRBD1 on 6 matching bases. The germline CDR1 and CDR2 sequences are KGHDR and SFDVKD. Trimming removed 3 bases at V and 4 bases at J, with 14 bases between. CDR3 length equals 15 residues.

The J gene is TRBJ2-5, the V gene TRBV4-2; D perhaps matches TRBD1 (6 bases). This CDR3 comprises 13 residues. Trimming took off 2 bases at V and 4 bases at J, with 8 bases between the two ends. Germline CDR1 LGHNA, CDR2 YNFKEQ. CDR3 amino acids: CASSQQQGETQYF. The CDR3 DNA sequence: TGTGCCAGCAGCCAACAACAGGGAGAGACCCAGTACTTC.

This chain joins TRBV5-1 and TRBJ2-7; 7 nucleotides line up with TRBD1. Germline CDR1 and CDR2: SGHRS and YFSETQ. CDR3 size: 13 residues. Unmatched junction bases numbered 2, after V lost 0 bases and J lost 5 bases. The CDR3 sequence: CASSLGQGNEQYF. The CDR3 DNA reads as TGCGCCAGCAGCTTGGGACAGGGTAACGAGCAGTACTTC.

The chain links TRBV10-2 to TRBJ2-7; no clear D gene. V was cut by 3 bases and J by 3 bases, with 3 bases left in between. The germline gives CDR1 WSHSY, CDR2 SAAADI. This CDR3 comprises 11 residues. The CDR3 DNA follows: TGCGCCAGCAGTGATATCTACGAGCAGTACTTC. It translates to CASSDIYEQYF.

The chain links TRBV2 to TRBJ1-1; unclear D gene. Deletions cut 2 bases from V and 3 bases from J, with 7 bases between. Germline V gene data show CDR1 as SNHLY and CDR2 as FYNNEI. The CDR3 is made up of 13 amino acids. CDR3 sequence (DNA): TGTGCCAGCAGTGAATTTGGAGACACTGAAGCTTTCTTT. Encoded protein: CASSEFGDTEAFF. The variable domain in full, completed from reference TRBV2 and TRBJ1-1, reads EPEVTQTPSHQVTQMGQEVILRCVPISNHLYFYWYRQILGQKVEFLVSFYNNEISEKSEIFDDQFSVERPDGSNFTLKIRSTKLEDSAMYFCASSEFGDTEAFFGQGTRLTVV.

This chain links TRBV2 with TRBJ2-7, with TRBD1 matching over 10 bases. Trimming took 5 bases from V and 3 from J; bases not matched to a gene: 7. Germline V gene sequence: CDR1 SNHLY, CDR2 FYNNEI. The CDR3 covers 15 residues. The CDR3: CASSLGQGMIYEQYF. CDR3 DNA sequence: TGTGCCAGCAGTTTGGGACAGGGGATGATCTACGAGCAGTACTTC.

This clone was seen just once. This chain connects TRBV19 to TRBJ1-4; TRBD1 aligns across 7 bases. CDR3 length equals 14 residues. V was clipped by 5 bases and J by 3 bases; unmatched bases: 3. CDR1 is LNHDA and CDR2 is SQIVND in the germline V gene (reference sequence). The DNA for the CDR3 is TGTGCCAGTAGTCCCGGGACAGCTAATGAAAAACTGTTTTTT. This codes for CASSPGTANEKLFF.

The chain combines TRBV7-9 with TRBJ1-2; 7 nucleotides line up with TRBD1. The germline V gene has CDR1 SEHNR and CDR2 FQNEAQ (reference sequence). The CDR3 covers 14 residues. V shed 3 bases and J 3 bases; nucleotides not matched to a gene: 4. The CDR3 is CASSFRDRDYGYTF. In DNA, the CDR3 is TGTGCCAGCAGCTTTCGGGACAGAGACTATGGCTACACCTTC.

This chain links TRBV3-1 (or the pseudogene TRBV3-2) with TRBJ2-7; TRBD1 aligns across 8 bases. V lost 5 bases and J lost 7; bases outside the gene matches: 10. From germline, CDR1 is LGHDT and CDR2 YNNKEL (reference sequence). The CDR3 is 14 amino acids. CDR3 sequence (DNA): TGTGCCAGCAGCTCGAAAGGGACAGGCGGGGAGCAGTACTTC. Protein product: CASSSKGTGGEQYF.

The chain is built from TRBV28 and TRBJ2-7; TRBD2 aligns across 8 bases. The CDR3 loop spans 15 amino acids. Germline V CDR1 and CDR2: MDHEN, SYDVKM. With V trimmed by 5 bases and J by 6 bases, 12 bases remained unmatched. The CDR3 sequence is CASSASGGPSGEQYF. The DNA for the CDR3 is TGTGCCAGCAGTGCGTCGGGGGGGCCCTCGGGCGAGCAGTACTTC.

This clone has just one count. The gene calls are TRBV10-3 and TRBJ1-1, with 8 bases lining up with TRBD1. J lost 0 bases, V lost 7 bases, and 7 bases had no gene match. CDR1 ENHRY and CDR2 SYGVKD come from the germline V gene. The CDR3 runs to 15 residues. The CDR3 loop is CAINNGQGLNTEAFF. The CDR3 nucleotides read TGTGCCATCAATAACGGACAGGGTTTGAACACTGAAGCTTTCTTT.

The chain employs TRBV4-2 and TRBJ2-1, with D hard to call. The V end lost 0 bases, the J end lost 12 bases, and 18 bases lay between the germline ends. The V gene's germline CDR1 is LGHNA and CDR2 YNFKEQ. There are 15 residues in the CDR3. CDR3 DNA: TGTGCCAGCAGCCAAGATTTACTGGAGCTAAATCTGCAGTTCTTC. Amino acids: CASSQDLLELNLQFF.

For this clone: Other nucleotide sequences from this sample produce the same CDR3. The chain is built from TRBV5-1 and TRBJ2-5; D call uncertain. V was shortened by 0 bases and J by 5 bases, with 5 bases between the two germline ends. This CDR3 has 12 residues. Germline V gene sequence: CDR1 SGHRS, CDR2 YFSETQ. The CDR3, as DNA: TGCGCCAGCAGCTTGGCCGGTGAGACCCAGTACTTC. Protein sequence: CASSLAGETQYF.

The rearrangement joins TRBV20-1 to TRBJ1-5, with D perhaps matching TRBD1 (6 bases). The CDR3 extends over 11 amino acids. The V end lost 5 bases, the J end lost 7 bases, and 9 bases lay between the germline ends. CDR1 is DFQATT, CDR2 SNEGSKA, per germline (reference sequence). As DNA, the CDR3 is TGCAGTGCTGAGGGGGACCAGCCCCAGCATTTT. Protein sequence: CSAEGDQPQHF.

The V call is TRBV28, the J call TRBJ1-4; 7 bases fit TRBD1. The CDR3 sequence is 14 residues long. The V segment lost 7 bases and the J segment 5 bases; nucleotides outside the gene matches: 7. CDR1 MDHEN and CDR2 SYDVKM come from the germline V gene. The CDR3 DNA reads TGTGCCAGCATGAAGGGGACAGTAAATGAAAAACTGTTTTTT. Residues: CASMKGTVNEKLFF. Using reference TRBV28 and TRBJ1-4 for the parts outside the CDR3, the full variable domain is DVKVTQSSRYLVKRTGEKVFLECVQDMDHENMFWYRQDPGLGLRLIYFSYDVKMKEKGDIPEGYSVSREKKERFSLILESASTNQTSMYLCASMKGTVNEKLFFGSGTQLSVL.

The gene calls are TRBV30 and TRBJ2-3, with 7 bases lining up with TRBD2. V gave up 3 bases and J gave up 2 bases; unmatched junction bases: 2. Germline lookup yields CDR1 GTSNPN and CDR2 SVGIG (reference sequence). This CDR3 spans 13 amino acids. The CDR3: CAWSGGITDTQYF. The CDR3 DNA reads TGTGCCTGGAGCGGGGGGATCACAGATACGCAGTATTTT.

V gene TRBV28 combines with J gene TRBJ2-3; a possible D gene is TRBD2 (5 bases). With 5 bases removed from V and 4 bases from J, the gap between germline ends came to 10 bases. Germline V gives CDR1 MDHEN, CDR2 SYDVKM. This CDR3 has 13 amino acids. The DNA for the CDR3 is TGTGCCAGCAGTGATTCTAGCTCAGATACGCAGTATTTT. Its protein product is CASSDSSSDTQYF. Based on the CDR3 plus reference TRBV28 and TRBJ2-3, the full variable domain is DVKVTQSSRYLVKRTGEKVFLECVQDMDHENMFWYRQDPGLGLRLIYFSYDVKMKEKGDIPEGYSVSREKKERFSLILESASTNQTSMYLCASSDSSSDTQYFGPGTRLTVL.

CDR3 coding DNA: TGTGCCAGCAGCCTCTTGGGACAGGCCTTGAACACTGAAGCTTTCTTT. Protein: CASSLLGQALNTEAFF. V gene TRBV7-9 combines with J gene TRBJ1-1; the match to TRBD1 covers 8 bases. The CDR3 has 16 amino acids. Germline V gives CDR1 SEHNR, CDR2 FQNEAQ (reference sequence). With V trimmed by 5 bases and J by 0 bases, 8 bases remained unmatched.

This chain links TRBV27 with TRBJ2-7; tentatively, D is TRBD2 (5 bases). Germline-derived CDR1 and CDR2 are MNHEY and SMNVEV (reference sequence). The CDR3 is made up of 16 amino acids. V lost 6 bases and J 0 bases, leaving 18 bases between the germline ends. The CDR3 DNA sequence: TGTGCCAGCAGCCCTCGACCGGGGTTCATCTCCTACGAGCAGTACTTC. Encoded protein: CASSPRPGFISYEQYF.

The chain combines TRBV7-9 with TRBJ1-2; D uncertain. Germline V gene data show CDR1 as SEHNR and CDR2 as FQNEAQ (reference sequence). The CDR3 covers 11 residues. Trimming took 11 bases from V and 6 from J, leaving 13 bases between them. CDR3 region: CAGSSPDGYTF. The CDR3 nucleotides read TGTGCCGGAAGCTCCCCAGATGGCTACACCTTC.

The chain joins TRBV11-2 to TRBJ1-6; 7 bases are a match to TRBD1. J was trimmed by 6 bases and V by 4 bases; bases with no gene match: 9. This CDR3 comprises 16 residues. Germline CDR1 is SGHAT and CDR2 is FQNNGV. The CDR3 reads CASSSPSGQFNSPLHF. The CDR3 DNA follows: TGTGCCAGCAGCTCCCCCTCGGGACAGTTTAATTCACCCCTCCACTTT.